These T cell receptor beta chains were read from a single sample in a study of blood T cell repertoires in COVID-19. Produced via immunoSEQ multiplex PCR; TCRdb's table is partial and in-frame only. The table includes about 380,000 clones, more than 70% detected once. Sample: PBMCs or T cells enriched from blood (not recorded which). All receptors derive from a woman aged 18-29 years who had recovered from COVID-19. Each CDR3 is given with its conserved first and last residue. D genes are given only for firm matches. Clone size is stated in some rows and not others, as once, few, many or a class when expanded.

J gene,CDR3 length,V gene,D gene,clone size,CDR3 DNA,CDR3 protein
TRBJ1-5,14,TRBV4-1,TRBD1,-,TGCGCCAGCAGCCCGGGACAGGGGAATCAGCCCCAGCATTTT,CASSPGQGNQPQHF
TRBJ2-3,19,TRBV19,TRBD1,-,TGTGCCAGTAGTATTTTGAGACAGGGGAGATTGTTGTGGACAGATACGCAGTATTTT,CASSILRQGRLLWTDTQYF
TRBJ1-1,15,TRBV7-2,TRBD1,-,TGTGCCAGCAGCTTAGCTTCAGGGGGCTGGACTGAAGCTTTCTTT,CASSLASGGWTEAFF
TRBJ2-7,13,TRBV28,TRBD1,-,TGTGCCAGCAGGGAACACAGGGGCAACGAGCAGTACTTC,CASREHRGNEQYF
TRBJ1-1,13,TRBV7-9,-,-,TGTGCTGTGTTTGTAGGCTGGAGCACTGAAGCTTTCTTT,CAVFVGWSTEAFF
TRBJ2-4,17,TRBV28,TRBD2,-,TGTGCCAGCAACTTAGCGGGGGGGCCTGTATCCAAAAACATTCAGTACTTC,CASNLAGGPVSKNIQYF
TRBJ2-3,14,TRBV19,TRBD2,-,TGTGCCAGTAGTTTGGGACTAGAGGGAGATACGCAGTATTTT,CASSLGLEGDTQYF
TRBJ2-3,10,TRBV25-1,TRBD2,-,TGTGCCAGCAGAGCGGGGACGCAGTATTTT,CASRAGTQYF
TRBJ2-3,15,TRBV7-2,TRBD2,-,TGTGCCACCAGGGCTAGCGGGGCTGGCACAGATACGCAGTATTTT,CATRASGAGTDTQYF
TRBJ1-4,16,TRBV11-1,-,-,TGTGCCAGCAGCCCACGTCGGAATTCGGGAAATGAAAAACTGTTTTTT,CASSPRRNSGNEKLFF
TRBJ1-2,13,TRBV27,-,-,TGTGCCAGCGCTTACGGGGGAAACTATGGCTACACCTTC,CASAYGGNYGYTF
TRBJ2-5,12,TRBV5-6,-,-,TGTGCCAGCAGCTTATCAAAAGAGACCCAGTACTTC,CASSLSKETQYF
TRBJ1-2,16,TRBV3-1/TRBV3-2,-,-,TGTGCCAGCAGTCGGTCCTTCCACTCCAACCGCTATGGCTACACCTTC,CASSRSFHSNRYGYTF
TRBJ2-5,16,TRBV7-9,-,-,TGTGCCAGCAGCTTAGAAGAGGGTCGGGCTCGAGAGACCCAGTACTTC,CASSLEEGRARETQYF
TRBJ2-7,13,TRBV5-1,-,-,TGCGCCAGCAGCTCGGACTACTCCTACGAGCAGTACTTC,CASSSDYSYEQYF
TRBJ2-5,14,TRBV28,TRBD2,-,TGTGCCAGCAGTAGACCGGGAGGAGGAGAGACCCAGTACTTC,CASSRPGGGETQYF
TRBJ1-2,16,TRBV4-2,-,-,TGTGCCAGCAGCCAAGATGATTGGGGCCAGGCCTATGGCTACACCTTC,CASSQDDWGQAYGYTF
TRBJ1-3,12,TRBV12-3/TRBV12-4,-,-,TGTGCCAGCACCTCTACCTGGGGCTACTGGGATTTT,CASTSTWGYWDF
TRBJ1-6,17,TRBV18,-,-,TGTGCCAGCTCACCCGTGGCAGGGTCAACGTCGCGATCACCCCTCCACTTT,CASSPVAGSTSRSPLHF
TRBJ1-5,20,TRBV7-8,TRBD1,-,TGTGCCAGCAGCCCCCGAACCGGGACAGGGGGCGCGGGAGGCAATCAGCCCCAGCATTTT,CASSPRTGTGGAGGNQPQHF
TRBJ1-1,18,TRBV12-1,-,once,TGTGCCAGCAGCCACCTCCGGGACAGGATCTTCCAGCTTGATGAAGCTTTCTTT,CASSHLRDRIFQLDEAFF
TRBJ2-7,14,TRBV29-1,TRBD1,-,TGCAGCGTTGAAGCCGGGACAGGGGCCCTCGAGCAGTACTTC,CSVEAGTGALEQYF
TRBJ2-1,16,TRBV19,-,-,TGTGCCAGTAGCCGCGCCTTACGGGGATTTCGCAATGAGCAGTTCTTC,CASSRALRGFRNEQFF
TRBJ2-4,14,TRBV3-1/TRBV3-2,TRBD1,-,TGTGCCAGCAGCCGCCGGGACAGCAAAAACATTCAGTACTTC,CASSRRDSKNIQYF
TRBJ2-6,20,TRBV6-6,TRBD2,-,TGTGCCAGCAGCCCCCGGACTAGCGGGGGGTTCCTTTCTGGGGCCAACGTCCTGACTTTC,CASSPRTSGGFLSGANVLTF
TRBJ1-2,15,TRBV2,-,-,TGTGCCAGCAGTGACGTGGTCGGGTTAGAATATGGCTACACCTTC,CASSDVVGLEYGYTF
TRBJ1-1,13,TRBV2,TRBD1,-,TGTGCCAGCACCACGGGGACAGGGGTTGAAGCTTTCTTT,CASTTGTGVEAFF
TRBJ1-4,15,TRBV18,-,-,TGTGCCAGCTCACCGCCCGGTTGGAGTAATGAAAAACTGTTTTTT,CASSPPGWSNEKLFF
TRBJ2-7,14,TRBV14,-,-,TGTGCCAGCAGCCAAACGGACAGAACCTACGAGCAGTACTTC,CASSQTDRTYEQYF
TRBJ2-5,13,TRBV6-1,-,-,TGTGCCAGCAGTGAAAACCCCAGGGAGACCCAGTACTTC,CASSENPRETQYF
TRBJ1-6,13,TRBV6-2/TRBV6-3,-,-,TGTGCCAGCAGTTCCGGGGGGAGATCACCCCTCCACTTT,CASSSGGRSPLHF
TRBJ1-1,14,TRBV9,TRBD1,once,TGTGCCAGCAGCGTCACACCGGGACAGGGAGCGGCTTTCTTT,CASSVTPGQGAAFF
TRBJ2-5,14,TRBV9,TRBD1,-,TGTGCCAGCAGCCCGACAGGGATGCAAGAGACCCAGTACTTC,CASSPTGMQETQYF
TRBJ2-7,16,TRBV11-2,TRBD2,-,TGTGCCAGCAGATTCACTAGCGGGGGGACGTTCTACGAGCAGTACTTC,CASRFTSGGTFYEQYF
TRBJ2-5,13,TRBV4-3,-,-,TGCGCCAGCAGCCAAGAACTAACTGAGACCCAGTACTTC,CASSQELTETQYF
TRBJ1-2,13,TRBV28,-,few,TGTGCCAGCGCAGGGATCGCTGCTTATGGCTACACCTTC,CASAGIAAYGYTF
TRBJ1-4,16,TRBV5-1,TRBD1,-,TGCGCCAGCACCTTGCAGGGGGCTGCGGCTAATGAAAAACTGTTTTTT,CASTLQGAAANEKLFF
TRBJ2-7,12,TRBV30,TRBD2,-,TGCGGGGCTAGCGGGGTGTCGTACGAGCAGTACTTC,CGASGVSYEQYF
TRBJ1-6,15,TRBV6-5,TRBD1,-,TGTGCCAGCAGTCGGGGGACAGCCGCTAATTCACCCCTCCACTTT,CASSRGTAANSPLHF